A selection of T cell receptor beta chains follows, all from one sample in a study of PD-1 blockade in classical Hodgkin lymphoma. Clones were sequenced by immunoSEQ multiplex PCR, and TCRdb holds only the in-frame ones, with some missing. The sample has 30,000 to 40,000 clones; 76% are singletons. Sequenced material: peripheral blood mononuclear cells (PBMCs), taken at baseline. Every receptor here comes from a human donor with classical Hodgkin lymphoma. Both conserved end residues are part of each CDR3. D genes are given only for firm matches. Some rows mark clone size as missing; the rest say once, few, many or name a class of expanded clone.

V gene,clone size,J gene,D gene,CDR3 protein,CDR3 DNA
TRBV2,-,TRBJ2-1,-,CASKGGSGGRSSREQFF,TGTGCCAGCAAAGGGGGAAGTGGCGGGAGATCGTCTCGTGAGCAGTTCTTC
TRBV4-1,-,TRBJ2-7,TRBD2,CASRPSGRGSYEQYF,TGCGCCAGCAGGCCTAGCGGGAGGGGCTCCTACGAGCAGTACTTC
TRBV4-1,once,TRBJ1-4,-,CASSQSDTGEKLFF,TGCGCCAGCAGCCAGTCGGACACGGGAGAAAAACTGTTTTTT
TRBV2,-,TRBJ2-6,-,CASRRGDSGANVLTF,TGTGCCAGCAGGAGGGGGGACTCTGGGGCCAACGTCCTGACTTTC
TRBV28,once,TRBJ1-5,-,CASSFGGPNQPQHF,TGTGCCAGCAGTTTTGGGGGTCCCAATCAGCCCCAGCATTTT
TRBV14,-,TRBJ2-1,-,CASSQRAGPYNEQFF,TGTGCCAGCAGCCAAAGGGCGGGACCCTACAATGAGCAGTTCTTC
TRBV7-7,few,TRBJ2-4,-,CASSLARGREGRPKNIQYF,TGTGCTAGCAGCTTAGCGAGGGGGAGGGAGGGCCGCCCCAAAAACATTCAGTACTTC
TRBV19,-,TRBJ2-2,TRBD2,CASSRLAGATGELFF,TGTGCCAGTAGCCGACTAGCGGGAGCTACCGGGGAGCTGTTTTTT
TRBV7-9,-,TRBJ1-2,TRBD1,CASSLRQGYGYTF,TGTGCCAGCAGTCTCCGACAGGGATACGGCTACACCTTC
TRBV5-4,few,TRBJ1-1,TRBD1,CASSPPTGGPHTEAFF,TGTGCCAGCAGCCCCCCGACAGGGGGTCCACACACTGAAGCTTTCTTT
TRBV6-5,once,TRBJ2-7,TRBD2,CASSTSGSWYEQYF,TGTGCCAGCAGTACTAGCGGGAGTTGGTACGAGCAGTACTTC
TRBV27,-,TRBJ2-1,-,CASSQRGYNEQFF,TGTGCCAGCAGTCAAAGGGGGTACAATGAGCAGTTCTTC
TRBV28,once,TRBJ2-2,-,CASSLAILNTGELFF,TGTGCCAGCAGTTTGGCAATCCTGAACACCGGGGAGCTGTTTTTT
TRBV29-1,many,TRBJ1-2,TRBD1,CSVGTGFYGYTF,TGCAGCGTGGGGACAGGATTTTATGGCTACACCTTC
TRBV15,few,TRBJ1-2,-,CATSRDRSNYGYTF,TGTGCCACCAGCAGGGACAGATCTAACTATGGCTACACCTTC
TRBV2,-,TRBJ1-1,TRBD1,CASTTSGDRAGTEAFF,TGTGCCAGCACTACCTCAGGAGACAGGGCGGGCACTGAAGCTTTCTTT
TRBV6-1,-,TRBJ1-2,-,CASMGRTHYGYTF,TGTGCCAGCATGGGCAGGACCCACTATGGCTACACCTTC
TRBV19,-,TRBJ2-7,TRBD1,CASSPGQERHEQYF,TGTGCCAGCAGTCCGGGACAGGAGAGGCACGAGCAGTACTTC
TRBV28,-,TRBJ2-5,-,CASSLSETETQYF,TGTGCCAGCAGTTTATCCGAGACAGAGACCCAGTACTTC
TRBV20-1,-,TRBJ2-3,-,CSALRGDTQYF,TGCAGTGCGTTGAGGGGTGATACGCAGTATTTT
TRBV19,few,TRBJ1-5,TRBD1,CASSRTGSWSNQPQHF,TGTGCCAGTAGTCGGACAGGGAGTTGGAGCAATCAGCCCCAGCATTTT